The 12 T cell receptor beta chains below all came from one sample that was sequenced in a study of response to subunit inactivated influenza vaccine. From the RT-PCR reads, TCRdb called clonotypes with MiXCR, one entry per CDR3 protein. The data show about 580,000 distinct CDR3 sequences, with 11% to 15% seen just once and roughly 11% held by the top ten. Here the sequenced sample was PBMCs from blood, taken 11 to 12 days after vaccination. The receptors originated from a man aged 50 to 59 who received an inactivated influenza vaccine.

The rearrangement joins TRBV20-1 to TRBJ2-5; TRBD1 matches at 7 bases. The CDR3 consists of 13 residues. J lost 4 bases, V lost 0 bases, and 2 bases had no gene match. Germline V gene data show CDR1 as DFQATT and CDR2 as SNEGSKA (reference sequence). CDR3 loop: CSARENRGETQYF. The CDR3 DNA reads as TGCAGTGCTAGAGAAAACAGGGGAGAGACCCAGTACTTC.

The gene calls are TRBV6-1 and TRBJ1-4; 8 bases map to TRBD1. The CDR3 spans 15 residues. The junction had 11 bases not matched to a gene; V was cut back by 6 bases and J by 8 bases. Germline assignment: CDR1 MNHNS and CDR2 SASEGT. The CDR3: CASRPSGGAGEKLFF. Written as DNA, the CDR3 is TGTGCCAGCAGGCCGTCAGGGGGCGCCGGGGAAAAACTGTTTTTT.

The chain is built from TRBV5-1 and TRBJ2-3; 11 bases are a match to TRBD1. The V segment lost 1 base and the J segment 9 bases; nucleotides outside the gene matches: 10. Germline V gene sequence: CDR1 SGHRS, CDR2 YFSETQ. This CDR3 has 16 amino acids. The CDR3 sequence: CASSLSTDRGQGTQYF. The CDR3 nucleotides read TGCGCCAGCAGCTTGTCCACGGACAGGGGGCAGGGCACGCAGTATTTT.

This clonotype was picked up a small number of times. The chain joins TRBV20-1 to TRBJ2-7, with 7 bases lining up with TRBD2. V lost 3 bases, J lost 0 bases, and 11 bases stayed unmatched. The germline V gene has CDR1 DFQATT and CDR2 SNEGSKA (reference sequence). The CDR3 is made up of 16 amino acids. CDR3 nucleotide sequence: TGCAGTGCTAGTCCCCTGGGGAGGGGAAGCTCCTACGAGCAGTACTTC. This encodes CSASPLGRGSSYEQYF.

This clonotype was counted only a few times. DNA for the CDR3: TGTGCCAGCAATGACAGGGGCGACTATGGCTACACCTTC. The encoded protein is CASNDRGDYGYTF. J is TRBJ1-2 and V is TRBV12-3 or TRBV12-4, with 8 nucleotides matching TRBD1. CDR3 length: 13 residues. Trimming removed 7 bases from V and 3 bases from J; junction bases left unmatched: 4.

This clonotype was detected only a few times. The rearrangement uses TRBV20-1 and TRBJ2-3, with TRBD2 matching over 13 bases. Germline V gene lookup returns CDR1 DFQATT and CDR2 SNEGSKA (reference sequence). After removal of 5 bases from V and 2 bases from J, the junction contained 7 bases not matched to a gene. This CDR3 spans 16 amino acids. The CDR3 sequence is CSARPGTSGVTDTQYF. In nucleotides, the CDR3 is TGCAGTGCTCGCCCGGGGACTAGCGGGGTCACAGATACGCAGTATTTT.

The gene calls are TRBV11-2 and TRBJ2-7; no reliable D call. Trimming removed 2 bases from V and 3 bases from J, with 11 bases in between. CDR1 is SGHAT and CDR2 is FQNNGV in the germline V gene. This CDR3 has 14 amino acids. The CDR3 reads CASSLWPDGYEQYF. The DNA for the CDR3 is TGTGCCAGCAGCTTATGGCCGGACGGCTACGAGCAGTACTTC. The variable domain in full, with the rest retrieved from reference TRBV11-2 and TRBJ2-7, is EAGVAQSPRYKIIEKRQSVAFWCNPISGHATLYWYQQILGQGPKLLIQFQNNGVVDDSQLPKDRFSAERLKGVDSTLKIQPAKLEDSAVYLCASSLWPDGYEQYFGPGTRLTVT.

This chain connects TRBV6-5 to TRBJ1-2; D may be TRBD1 (5 bases). Per germline, CDR1 MNHEY and CDR2 SVGAGI. The V end was cut by 0 bases, the J end by 2 bases, with 10 bases between. CDR3 length: 15 residues. DNA of the CDR3: TGTGCCAGCAGTTACTCGGCACGGGGCAACTATGGCTACACCTTC. Encoded protein: CASSYSARGNYGYTF.

This clonotype has more than one count but fewer than ten. A read error may produce the germline difference seen at one junction end. The rearrangement links TRBV11-2 to TRBJ2-5; D possibly corresponds to TRBD1 (5 bases). CDR1 and CDR2 from the germline V gene are SGHAT and FQNNGV. The CDR3 consists of 14 residues. In DNA, the CDR3 is TGTGCCAGCAGCTTAGCGGACCCCAGGGTCGGGCTAGTCTTC. As protein: CASSLADPRVGLVF.

The rearrangement joins TRBV5-5 to TRBJ2-4; 7 nucleotides match TRBD1. V was pared by 4 bases and J by 0 bases, with 13 bases of the junction left unmatched. Per the germline V gene, CDR1 is SGHKS and CDR2 is YYEKEE (reference sequence). The CDR3 extends over 18 amino acids. CDR3 sequence (DNA): TGTGCCAGCAGCGACGGGACAGCCTCCCTTATAGCCAAAAACATTCAGTACTTC. Encoded protein: CASSDGTASLIAKNIQYF.

This clonotype came up a few times. This rearrangement joins TRBV4-3 to TRBJ2-7, with 9 bases lining up with TRBD1. Germline lookup yields CDR1 LGHNA and CDR2 YSLEER. V was clipped by 0 bases and J by 7 bases; unmatched bases: 7. CDR3 length equals 15 residues. CDR3 region: CASSQDPGQGREQYF. DNA of the CDR3: TGCGCCAGCAGCCAAGATCCGGGACAGGGTAGGGAGCAGTACTTC.

This clonotype was picked up one time. The chain employs TRBV28 and TRBJ2-7; a possible D gene is TRBD1 (6 bases). Per the germline V gene, CDR1 is MDHEN and CDR2 is SYDVKM. The CDR3 has 14 amino acids. Trimming removed 6 bases from V and 0 bases from J, with 12 bases in between. DNA of the CDR3: TGTGCCAGCAGCGGACAGACCAACTCCTACGAGCAGTACTTC. This gives the protein CASSGQTNSYEQYF.